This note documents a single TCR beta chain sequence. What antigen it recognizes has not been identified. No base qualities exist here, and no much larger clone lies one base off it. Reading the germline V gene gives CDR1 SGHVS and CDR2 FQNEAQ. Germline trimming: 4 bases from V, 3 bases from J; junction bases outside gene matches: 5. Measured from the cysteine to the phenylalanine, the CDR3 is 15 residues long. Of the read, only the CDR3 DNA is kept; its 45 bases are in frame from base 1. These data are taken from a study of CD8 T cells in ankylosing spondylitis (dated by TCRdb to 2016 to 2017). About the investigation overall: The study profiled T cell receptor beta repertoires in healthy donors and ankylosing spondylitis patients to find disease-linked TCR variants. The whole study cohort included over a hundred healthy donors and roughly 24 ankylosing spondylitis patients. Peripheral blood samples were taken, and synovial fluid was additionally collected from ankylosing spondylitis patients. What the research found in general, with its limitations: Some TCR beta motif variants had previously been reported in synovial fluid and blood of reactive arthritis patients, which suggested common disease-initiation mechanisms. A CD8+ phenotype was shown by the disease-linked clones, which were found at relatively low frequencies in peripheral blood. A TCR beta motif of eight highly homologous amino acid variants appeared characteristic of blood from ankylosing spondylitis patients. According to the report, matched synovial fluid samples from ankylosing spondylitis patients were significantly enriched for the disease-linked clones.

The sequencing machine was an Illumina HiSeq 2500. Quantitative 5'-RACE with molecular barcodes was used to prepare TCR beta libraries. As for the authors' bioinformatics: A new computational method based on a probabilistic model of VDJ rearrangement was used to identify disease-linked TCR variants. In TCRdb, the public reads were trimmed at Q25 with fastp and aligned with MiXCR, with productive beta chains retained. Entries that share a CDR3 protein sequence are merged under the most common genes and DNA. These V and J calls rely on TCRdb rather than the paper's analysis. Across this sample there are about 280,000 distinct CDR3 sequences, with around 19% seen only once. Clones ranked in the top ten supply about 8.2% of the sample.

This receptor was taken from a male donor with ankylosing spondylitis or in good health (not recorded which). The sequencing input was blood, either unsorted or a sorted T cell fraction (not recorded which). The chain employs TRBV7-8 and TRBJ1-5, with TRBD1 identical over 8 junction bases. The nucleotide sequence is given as TGTGCCAGCAGCTCGGACAGGGCCCTCAATCAGCCCCAGCATTTT. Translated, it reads CASSSDRALNQPQHF.